A selection of T cell receptor beta chains follows, all from one sample in a study of identical twins. TCRdb independently ran MiXCR on the 5' RACE reads; one entry per CDR3 protein. The data contain about 530,000 distinct CDR3 sequences, approximately 20% of them singletons. These data were likewise used in another study, on yellow fever vaccine responses in identical twins.

Sequenced input: CD4+ T cells sorted from blood. The source of these receptors is a woman between 18 and 29 years old in good health. Each CDR3 is given with its conserved first and last residue. Size is omitted from some rows. Given values are once, few, many or a class for expanded clones.

TRBJ2-3 | TRBV20-1 | NA | CSARQGDTQYF
TRBJ2-3 | TRBV5-1 | few | CASSLLEGKADTQYF
TRBJ2-1 | TRBV18 | NA | CASSLSRGADEQFF
TRBJ2-5 | TRBV27 | NA | CASSRTSGRIGGQETQYF
TRBJ2-7 | TRBV5-5 | few | CASSLVGSGNYEQYF
TRBJ2-5 | TRBV5-1 | NA | CASSLAGLAGPQETQYF
TRBJ2-1 | TRBV4-1 | NA | CASSRLAGLDEQFF
TRBJ1-4 | TRBV11-2 | NA | CASSSRTGGREKLFF
TRBJ1-1 | TRBV6-5 | few | CASSYRQPNTEAFF
TRBJ2-7 | TRBV6-1 | NA | CASSAPGTGVNEQYF
TRBJ2-1 | TRBV7-8 | NA | CASSLTSQVQFF
TRBJ1-6 | TRBV12-3/TRBV12-4 | many | CASSSGQADHSPLHF
TRBJ2-3 | TRBV10-3 | NA | CAIRGTSGGSTDTQYF
TRBJ1-5 | TRBV3-1 | NA | CASSWTGSGSQHF
TRBJ1-3 | TRBV10-3 | few | CAICTAIGNTIYF
TRBJ2-2 | TRBV10-2 | few | CASSPGTSGRTGELFF
TRBJ2-3 | TRBV7-8 | NA | CATQILTASTDTQYF
TRBJ2-7 | TRBV5-1 | NA | CASSLGGNSHEQYF
TRBJ2-1 | TRBV4-1 | few | CASSTPAAHPFF
TRBJ2-3 | TRBV2 | NA | CASNPGLTYPDTQYF
TRBJ2-7 | TRBV28 | NA | CASSPADRNEQYF
TRBJ1-1 | TRBV20-1 | NA | CSASTGANTEAFF
TRBJ2-5 | TRBV20-1 | NA | CSARDSGVPQETQYF
TRBJ2-3 | TRBV2 | NA | CASSRQVATDTQYF
TRBJ1-1 | TRBV5-1 | many | CASSLGDRMNTEAFF
TRBJ2-3 | TRBV7-9 | NA | CASSLGTSGSLSDTQYF
TRBJ2-7 | TRBV4-1 | NA | CASSQGQDYYEQYF
TRBJ2-3 | TRBV3-1 | NA | CASSFTEGTDTQYF
TRBJ2-3 | TRBV27 | NA | CASSPQERRAGTQYF
TRBJ1-6 | TRBV6-5 | NA | CASSYSGRRELTLHF
TRBJ2-5 | TRBV11-2 | few | CASSLPGAGTQYF
TRBJ2-1 | TRBV7-9 | few | CASSALRGQSHNEQFF